The 32 T cell receptor beta chains listed next were all sequenced from one sample in a study of T cells in localized non-small cell lung cancer. TCRdb's table, derived via immunoSEQ multiplex PCR, lists solely in-frame clones and lacks some. Seen here are around 35,000 clones, around 88% observed once, and the top ten hold less than 9%. The sample consisted of peripheral blood, taken before any cancer treatment. The receptors shown here come from a woman aged 40 to 75 with stage I lung adenocarcinoma.

This clone has more than one count but fewer than ten. The chain uses TRBV7-2 and TRBJ1-5; 7 nucleotides align to TRBD1. This CDR3 is built from 14 residues. V shed 5 bases and J 6 bases; nucleotides not matched to a gene: 7. In germline, CDR1 is SGHTA, CDR2 FQGNSA. CDR3 protein: CASSIRQGTQPQHF. CDR3 DNA sequence: TGTGCCAGCAGCATCCGACAGGGCACTCAGCCCCAGCATTTT.

This clone was seen a single time. V is TRBV28 and J is TRBJ1-2, with D tentatively TRBD1 (6 bases). CDR3 size: 15 residues. Between the trimmed V and J ends, which lost 6 bases and 4 bases, there was a span of 18 bases. Per germline, CDR1 MDHEN and CDR2 SYDVKM. Written as DNA, the CDR3 is TGTGCCAGCAGCCAACAGGGAGTTAGCGGCTATGGCTACACCTTC. As protein: CASSQQGVSGYGYTF.

The J gene is TRBJ2-7, the V gene TRBV5-1; D is perhaps TRBD2 (7 bases). The CDR3 is made up of 15 amino acids. V lost 4 bases to trimming and J lost 2 bases, with 16 bases between them. Germline lookup yields CDR1 SGHRS and CDR2 YFSETQ. CDR3: CASSPKGGPAYEQYF. The CDR3 nucleotides read TGCGCCAGCAGCCCCAAGGGGGGGCCGGCCTACGAGCAGTACTTC.

This chain uses TRBV7-9 with TRBJ2-3; 8 nucleotides agree with TRBD2. The trim removed 4 bases at V and 6 bases at J, leaving 3 bases unmatched. CDR1 and CDR2 (germline): SEHNR, FQNEAQ (reference sequence). This CDR3 is 13 amino acids long. CDR3 nucleotide sequence: TGTGCCAGCAGCTCTCGGGGGGGCGATACGCAGTATTTT. It specifies CASSSRGGDTQYF.

In its sample, this clone was seen a few times. The chain combines TRBV30 with TRBJ1-2; D is possibly TRBD1 (5 bases). Germline V gives CDR1 GTSNPN, CDR2 SVGIG (reference sequence). Trimming removed 3 bases at V and 7 bases at J, with 18 bases between. This CDR3 spans 14 amino acids. The CDR3 protein is CAWRVRGVGGGYTF. The CDR3 DNA reads as TGTGCCTGGAGGGTCCGGGGGGTGGGCGGTGGCTACACCTTC.

Points on this clone: An end of the junction does not agree with germline; a read error may underlie this. The genes are TRBV7-2 and TRBJ2-3, with 9 bases matching TRBD2. The length of the CDR3 is 14 residues. Germline CDR1 is SGHTA and CDR2 is FQGNSA. For the CDR3, the DNA is TGTGCCAGCAGCCTAGCGGGGTTGGCGGATACGCAGTATTTT. This sequence encodes CASSLAGLADTQYF.

The chain employs TRBV29-1 and TRBJ1-6; D unclear. The V end was cut by 4 bases, the J end by 0 bases, with 7 bases between. Germline loops: CDR1 SQVTM, CDR2 ANQGSEA. This CDR3 region has 14 residues. Written as DNA, the CDR3 is TGCAGCGTTGCCGTCAGCTCCTATAATTCACCCCTCCACTTT. It specifies CSVAVSSYNSPLHF.

The V gene is TRBV4-1, the J gene TRBJ1-3; D is undetermined. The germline CDR1 and CDR2 sequences are MGHRA and YSYEKL. This CDR3 contains 17 residues. V lost 0 bases, J lost 0 bases, and 12 bases lay in between. The CDR3 here is CASSQDRSATSGNTIYF. The CDR3 coding sequence is TGCGCCAGCAGCCAAGATCGGTCTGCTACCTCTGGAAACACCATATATTTT.

The chain recombines TRBV28 with TRBJ2-7, with 7 nucleotides matching TRBD1. The CDR3 spans 12 residues. With V trimmed by 4 bases and J by 5 bases, 2 bases remained unmatched. Per the germline V gene, CDR1 is MDHEN and CDR2 is SYDVKM. The CDR3 sequence is CASSWTGNEQYF. The CDR3 region has the DNA TGTGCCAGCAGTTGGACAGGTAACGAGCAGTACTTC.

The gene calls are TRBV27 and TRBJ2-1; D remains unclear. CDR1 and CDR2 from the germline V gene are MNHEY and SMNVEV (reference sequence). V was trimmed by 3 bases and J by 3 bases, leaving 0 bases between them. The CDR3 has 11 residues. The CDR3 spells CASSFYNEQFF. The DNA of the CDR3 is TGTGCCAGCAGTTTCTACAATGAGCAGTTCTTC.

The chain couples TRBV27 to TRBJ1-2; D is possibly TRBD1 (5 bases). Germline loops: CDR1 MNHEY, CDR2 SMNVEV (reference sequence). CDR3 length: 14 residues. With 6 bases removed from V and 4 bases from J, the gap between germline ends came to 15 bases. The CDR3 bases are TGTGCCAGCAGCTCGGGACTCCAAGCCTATGGCTACACCTTC. Protein: CASSSGLQAYGYTF.

This sequence joins TRBV7-9 and TRBJ2-7; the D is unclear. Germline CDR1 reads SEHNR; CDR2 reads FQNEAQ (reference sequence). The germline V and J ends were trimmed by 8 bases and 2 bases, with 13 bases remaining between them. The CDR3 length is 13 residues. Here the CDR3 reads CASGRSSAYEQYF. CDR3 coding DNA: TGTGCCAGCGGACGGAGTTCCGCCTACGAGCAGTACTTC. Full variable domain (missing parts from reference TRBV7-9 and TRBJ2-7): DTGVSQNPRHKITKRGQNVTFRCDPISEHNRLYWYRQTLGQGPEFLTYFQNEAQLEKSRLLSDRFSAERPKGSFSTLEIQRTEQGDSAMYLCASGRSSAYEQYFGPGTRLTVT.

The chain is built from TRBV5-6 and TRBJ1-4; no reliable D call. With 4 bases removed from V and 8 bases from J, the gap between germline ends came to 15 bases. The CDR3 consists of 14 residues. Germline lookup yields CDR1 SGHDT and CDR2 YYEEEE. CDR3 DNA sequence: TGTGCCAGCAGCCAACAAGGGTCCAGGGAAAAACTGTTTTTT. It is translated as CASSQQGSREKLFF.

V gene TRBV28 combines with J gene TRBJ1-2; maybe TRBD1 (6 bases). The CDR3 contains 15 residues. Trimming left V 6 bases short and J 6 bases short, with 20 bases between. The V gene's germline CDR1 is MDHEN and CDR2 SYDVKM. The CDR3 loop is CASRDLQGKKDGYTF. The CDR3 DNA is TGTGCCAGCAGGGACTTACAGGGTAAGAAGGATGGCTACACCTTC.

The chain has TRBV18 and TRBJ2-7; 9 nucleotides match TRBD1. Per germline, CDR1 KGHSH and CDR2 LQKENI. Losses at the gene ends were 5 bases for V and 11 bases for J; bases not matched to a gene: 7. The CDR3 is 12 residues long. Here the CDR3 DNA reads TGTGCCAGCTCAGAAGACCGGGACAGGGAGTACTTC. It codes for CASSEDRDREYF.

In DNA, the CDR3 is TGCGCCAGCAGCCCGATCGGGACAGGGGGCCAAGAGACCCAGTACTTC. It yields the protein CASSPIGTGGQETQYF. The V and J genes are TRBV5-1 and TRBJ2-5; 11 bases are shared with TRBD1. The CDR3 spans 16 residues. The ends lost 4 bases at V and 1 base at J; junction bases unmatched: 6. The germline V gene encodes CDR1 SGHRS and CDR2 YFSETQ.

J is TRBJ2-5 and V is TRBV28; TRBD1 aligns across 7 bases. Looked up from germline, CDR1 is MDHEN and CDR2 is SYDVKM. CDR3 length: 15 residues. The ends lost 4 bases at V and 0 bases at J; junction bases unmatched: 5. CDR3 residues: CASSYPGQNQETQYF. Here the CDR3 DNA reads TGTGCCAGCAGTTATCCGGGACAGAACCAAGAGACCCAGTACTTC.

The genes are TRBV4-1 and TRBJ2-7, with D unclear. Germline V gene sequence: CDR1 MGHRA, CDR2 YSYEKL. This CDR3 is built from 13 residues. V lost 1 base, J lost 3 bases, and 7 bases lay in between. CDR3 loop: CASSQATDYEQYF. CDR3 in DNA: TGCGCCAGCAGCCAAGCCACAGACTACGAGCAGTACTTC.

The chain links TRBV2 to TRBJ1-1; a weak D match, TRBD1 (5 bases). This CDR3 region has 17 residues. Germline lookup yields CDR1 SNHLY and CDR2 FYNNEI. V dropped 4 bases and J dropped 0 bases, with 18 bases sitting between them. The CDR3 region is CASSAQEGQGLNTEAFF. For the CDR3, the DNA is TGTGCCAGCAGTGCACAAGAGGGGCAGGGCTTGAACACTGAAGCTTTCTTT. Together with reference TRBV2 and TRBJ1-1, the CDR3 gives the full variable domain: EPEVTQTPSHQVTQMGQEVILRCVPISNHLYFYWYRQILGQKVEFLVSFYNNEISEKSEIFDDQFSVERPDGSNFTLKIRSTKLEDSAMYFCASSAQEGQGLNTEAFFGQGTRLTVV.

The rearrangement joins TRBV28 to TRBJ2-5, with TRBD1 matching over 7 bases. Unmatched junction bases numbered 11, after V lost 5 bases and J lost 5 bases. This CDR3 has 15 residues. The germline gives CDR1 MDHEN, CDR2 SYDVKM. The CDR3 bases are TGTGCCAGCAGTCCCCCGACAGGGAAAGGCGAGACCCAGTACTTC. Protein sequence: CASSPPTGKGETQYF.

This chain uses TRBV5-4 with TRBJ2-7; D might be TRBD2 (6 bases). CDR1 is SGHNT and CDR2 is YYREEE in the germline V gene (reference sequence). V dropped 0 bases and J dropped 3 bases, with 13 bases sitting between them. The CDR3 is made up of 15 amino acids. CDR3 protein: CASSLGLGVDYEQYF. DNA for the CDR3: TGTGCCAGCAGCTTGGGACTAGGGGTCGACTACGAGCAGTACTTC.

The rearrangement links TRBV5-4 to TRBJ2-7; the match to TRBD2 covers 11 bases. The CDR3 extends over 15 amino acids. The ends lost 1 base at V and 4 bases at J; junction bases unmatched: 4. CDR1 is SGHNT, CDR2 YYREEE, per germline (reference sequence). The CDR3 spells CASSLRLAGKYEQYF. CDR3 nucleotide sequence: TGTGCCAGCAGCTTGAGACTAGCGGGGAAGTACGAGCAGTACTTC.

This clone was counted a few times. Other nucleotide sequences from this sample produce the same CDR3. The rearrangement joins TRBV5-1 to TRBJ1-2; 7 nucleotides match TRBD1. Germline CDR1 reads SGHRS; CDR2 reads YFSETQ. V lost 0 bases to trimming and J lost 3 bases; unmatched junction nucleotides: 5. This CDR3 is built from 15 residues. The CDR3, as DNA: TGCGCCAGCAGCTTGGCCCTTACAGGGGACTATGGCTACACCTTC. Protein sequence: CASSLALTGDYGYTF.

V usage is TRBV7-9 and J usage is TRBJ2-7; perhaps TRBD1 as D (6 bases). Trimming left V 1 base short and J 3 bases short, with 16 bases between. Germline lookup yields CDR1 SEHNR and CDR2 FQNEAQ (reference sequence). CDR3 length: 16 residues. CDR3 in amino acids: CASSLGGTSKNYEQYF. The CDR3 DNA reads TGTGCCAGCAGCTTAGGTGGGACAAGTAAAAACTACGAGCAGTACTTC.

The chain uses TRBV18 and TRBJ2-1; D unresolved. The V end lost 0 bases, the J end lost 5 bases, and 8 bases lay between the germline ends. The CDR3 is 14 residues long. Germline V CDR1 and CDR2: KGHSH, LQKENI. The CDR3 nucleotides are TGTGCCAGCTCACCACCGTTAACAAACAATGAGCAGTTCTTC. This codes for CASSPPLTNNEQFF.

V gene TRBV27 combines with J gene TRBJ2-1, with 10 bases fitting TRBD2. CDR3 length: 15 residues. In germline, CDR1 is MNHEY, CDR2 SMNVEV (reference sequence). V shed 6 bases, J shed 4 bases, and the junction held 6 bases outside the gene matches. CDR3 nucleotide sequence: TGTGCCAGCAGAGACGGACTAGCGGTATACAATGAGCAGTTCTTC. This gives the protein CASRDGLAVYNEQFF.

V and J are TRBV28 and TRBJ1-1; no clear D. Germline CDR1 reads MDHEN; CDR2 reads SYDVKM. The CDR3 sequence is 11 residues long. Trimming left V 8 bases short and J 3 bases short, with 7 bases between. The CDR3 nucleotides are TGTGCCAGCTCCCGGTACACTGAAGCTTTCTTT. Translated, it gives CASSRYTEAFF. Together with reference TRBV28 and TRBJ1-1, the CDR3 gives the full variable domain: DVKVTQSSRYLVKRTGEKVFLECVQDMDHENMFWYRQDPGLGLRLIYFSYDVKMKEKGDIPEGYSVSREKKERFSLILESASTNQTSMYLCASSRYTEAFFGQGTRLTVV.

The chain couples TRBV4-1 to TRBJ2-5; D might be TRBD1 or TRBD2, each matching 6 bases. From germline, CDR1 is MGHRA and CDR2 YSYEKL. The CDR3 covers 14 residues. Trimming stripped 4 bases from V and 2 bases from J, with 11 bases between. CDR3 DNA sequence: TGCGCCAGCAGCCGGGGGGCAGTACAAGAGACCCAGTACTTC. Protein: CASSRGAVQETQYF.

This chain joins TRBV7-9 and TRBJ1-1, with D perhaps TRBD1 (6 bases). CDR1 is SEHNR and CDR2 is FQNEAQ in the germline V gene (reference sequence). The CDR3 length is 16 residues. Deletions cut 5 bases from V and 1 base from J, with 17 bases between. The CDR3 spells CASSHSDSWKNTEAFF. The CDR3 DNA reads as TGTGCCAGCAGCCATTCGGACAGTTGGAAGAACACTGAAGCTTTCTTT.

The chain carries TRBV18 and TRBJ1-2; D call uncertain. In germline, CDR1 is KGHSH, CDR2 LQKENI. The V and J ends lost 3 bases and 5 bases respectively, with 19 bases between them. This CDR3 region has 16 residues. The CDR3 coding sequence is TGTGCCAGCTCACCCACAGATAAGGCTCCGACTTATGGCTACACCTTC. Its protein is CASSPTDKAPTYGYTF.

V gene TRBV5-1 combines with J gene TRBJ1-3; TRBD1 matches at 7 bases. With 4 bases clipped from V and 0 bases from J, the junction kept 13 bases outside the gene matches. Germline V gene sequence: CDR1 SGHRS, CDR2 YFSETQ. There are 18 residues in the CDR3. CDR3 residues: CASSPRDSWLSSGNTIYF. CDR3 in DNA: TGCGCCAGCAGCCCCCGGGACAGTTGGCTAAGCTCTGGAAACACCATATATTTT.

The chain carries TRBV9 and TRBJ2-5, with D maybe TRBD2 (5 bases). The V and J ends lost 4 bases and 5 bases respectively, with 12 bases between them. The CDR3 is made up of 13 amino acids. Germline CDR1 reads SGDLS; CDR2 reads YYNGEE. In DNA, the CDR3 is TGTGCCAGCAGCCGAGGGTCGGGGGAGACCCAGTACTTC. Encoded protein: CASSRGSGETQYF.